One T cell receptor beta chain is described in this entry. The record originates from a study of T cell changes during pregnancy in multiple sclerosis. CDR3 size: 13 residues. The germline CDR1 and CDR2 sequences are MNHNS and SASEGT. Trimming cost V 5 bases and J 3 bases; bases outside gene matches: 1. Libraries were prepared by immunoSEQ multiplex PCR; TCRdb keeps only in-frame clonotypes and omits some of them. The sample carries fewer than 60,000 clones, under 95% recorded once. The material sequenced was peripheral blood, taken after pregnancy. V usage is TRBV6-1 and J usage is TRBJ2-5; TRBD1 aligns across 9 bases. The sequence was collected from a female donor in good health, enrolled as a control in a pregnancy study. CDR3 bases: TGTGCCAGCAGTCGGGACAGGGAAGAGACCCAGTACTTC. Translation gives CASSRDREETQYF.